The TCR beta chain under discussion was sequenced for a study of shared clonotypes between healthy human individuals. V was cut by 4 bases and J by 10 bases, with 17 bases left in between. The CDR3 length is 14 residues. Germline V CDR1 and CDR2: SEHNR, FQNEAQ (reference sequence). The assay was immunoSEQ multiplex PCR, and TCRdb's table has in-frame clones only and misses some. The sample includes under 600,000 clones, about 98% of them seen just once. CD45RO negativity and positive selection for CCR7 defined naive CD8 cells, a population that excluded terminally differentiated effector memory CD45RA+ cells.

This clonotype was obtained from a man aged 30 to 39 in good health. Specimen: naive CD8+ T cells sorted from blood. This chain links TRBV7-9 with TRBJ2-1; a weak D match, TRBD2 (5 bases). CDR3 loop: CASSSSGRPGEQFF. CDR3 sequence (DNA): TGTGCCAGCAGCTCCTCGGGCCGCCCGGGAGAGCAGTTCTTC.